One sample yielded the 20 T cell receptor beta chains listed below, sequenced in a study of T cell responses to AZD1222 COVID-19 vaccine (dated by TCRdb to the early 2020s). Taken with the paper, the label for time point translates to: about 28 days (+/-7) after the second vaccine dose. The library relied on the immunoSEQ multiplex PCR assay. The source is immuneACCESS, and TCRdb retained only in-frame sequences with V and J called. Part of the clones is not carried over; for the studies checked, unresolved V genes explain less than half of this, and the remainder is unexplained. In all, the sample holds about 120,000 clones, and just over 90% of those were seen once. The ten largest clones take up approximately 0.98% of the sample. The sequencing here drew on peripheral blood, taken 28 days after the second AZD1222 dose. The receptor source for this set is an adult who received the AZD1222 COVID-19 vaccine.

This chain joins TRBV5-1 and TRBJ2-1; 8 nucleotides agree with TRBD1. CDR1 and CDR2 (germline): SGHRS, YFSETQ. With 0 bases clipped from V and 4 bases from J, the junction kept 3 bases outside the gene matches. The CDR3 is made up of 15 amino acids. The CDR3 sequence: CASSLAGQAYNEQFF. The CDR3 nucleotides read TGCGCCAGCAGCTTGGCGGGACAGGCTTACAATGAGCAGTTCTTC. Drawing the rest from reference TRBV5-1 and TRBJ2-1, the complete variable domain is KAGVTQTPRYLIKTRGQQVTLSCSPISGHRSVSWYQQTPGQGLQFLFEYFSETQRNKGNFPGRFSGRQFSNSRSEMNVSTLELGDSALYLCASSLAGQAYNEQFFGPGTRLTVL.

The chain employs TRBV28 and TRBJ1-6; D is unresolved. This CDR3 region has 13 residues. From germline, CDR1 is MDHEN and CDR2 SYDVKM. V lost 5 bases and J 8 bases, leaving 10 bases between the germline ends. This CDR3 reads CASSPRGDSPLHF. CDR3 in DNA: TGTGCCAGCAGTCCCCGAGGAGATTCACCCCTCCACTTT.

J is TRBJ2-7 and V is TRBV2; 8 bases align to TRBD2. The germline V gene encodes CDR1 SNHLY and CDR2 FYNNEI. Germline trimming cut 7 bases from V and 0 bases from J; bases unmatched to any gene: 5. The CDR3 runs to 14 residues. CDR3 sequence: CASNPSGLSYEQYF. CDR3 DNA: TGTGCCAGCAACCCTAGCGGGCTCTCCTACGAGCAGTACTTC. Supplemented by reference TRBV2 and TRBJ2-7, the full variable domain reads EPEVTQTPSHQVTQMGQEVILRCVPISNHLYFYWYRQILGQKVEFLVSFYNNEISEKSEIFDDQFSVERPDGSNFTLKIRSTKLEDSAMYFCASNPSGLSYEQYFGPGTRLTVT.

The V and J genes are TRBV28 and TRBJ1-1, with unresolved D. Trimming cost V 2 bases and J 4 bases, with 8 bases left between them. The CDR3 contains 13 residues. Germline V gives CDR1 MDHEN, CDR2 SYDVKM. CDR3 protein: CASSLGLGTEAFF. The CDR3 DNA follows: TGTGCCAGCAGTTTAGGGTTGGGCACTGAAGCTTTCTTT.

The gene calls are TRBV20-1 and TRBJ2-7; weak D call: TRBD2 (5 bases). This CDR3 comprises 11 residues. Trimming took off 2 bases at V and 4 bases at J, with 6 bases between the two ends. Germline V gene data show CDR1 as DFQATT and CDR2 as SNEGSKA (reference sequence). CDR3 nucleotide sequence: TGCAGTGCTAGATGGAGGTACGAGCAGTACTTC. Translation gives CSARWRYEQYF.

The chain links TRBV15 to TRBJ2-1, with 8 bases that match TRBD2. Germline V gene lookup returns CDR1 LNHNV and CDR2 YYDKDF (reference sequence). The junction had 3 bases not matched to a gene; V was cut back by 4 bases and J by 7 bases. The CDR3 is made up of 13 amino acids. CDR3 bases: TGTGCCACCAGCACGGGACTAGTTAATGAGCAGTTCTTC. It translates to CATSTGLVNEQFF. Full variable domain (missing parts from reference TRBV15 and TRBJ2-1): DAMVIQNPRYQVTQFGKPVTLSCSQTLNHNVMYWYQQKSSQAPKLLFHYYDKDFNNEADTPDNFQSRRPNTSFCFLDIRSPGLGDTAMYLCATSTGLVNEQFFGPGTRLTVL.

This clone was seen a few times. This sequence joins TRBV6-5 and TRBJ2-5, with 8 positions matching TRBD1. Trimming removed 7 bases from V and 0 bases from J; junction bases left unmatched: 7. This CDR3 has 15 amino acids. The V gene's germline CDR1 is MNHEY and CDR2 SVGAGI. The CDR3 DNA sequence: TGTGCCAGCAACTGGGGGGACAGGTACCAAGAGACCCAGTACTTC. Translating gives CASNWGDRYQETQYF.

The J gene is TRBJ1-1, the V gene TRBV5-1; possible D gene TRBD1, 5 bases. Trimming took 7 bases from V and 5 from J, leaving 15 bases between them. The germline V gene has CDR1 SGHRS and CDR2 YFSETQ. The CDR3 is 13 residues long. The CDR3 sequence is CASAPGGGTEAFF. The CDR3 region has the DNA TGCGCCAGCGCCCCCGGGGGTGGGACTGAAGCTTTCTTT.

This chain joins TRBV11-2 and TRBJ2-1; D is possibly TRBD2 (6 bases). In germline, CDR1 is SGHAT, CDR2 FQNNGV. The length of the CDR3 is 12 residues. The ends were cut back, 5 bases at V and 13 bases at J, with 15 bases in the middle. The DNA of the CDR3 is TGTGCCAGCAGCCCAGGGACTCCCAGTCAGTTCTTC. This sequence encodes CASSPGTPSQFF.

The chain is built from TRBV30 and TRBJ2-2, with 13 bases matching TRBD2. The CDR3 is made up of 14 amino acids. Per the germline V gene, CDR1 is GTSNPN and CDR2 is SVGIG (reference sequence). The V gene end was trimmed by 3 bases and the J gene end by 5 bases; junction bases not matched to a gene: 0. The CDR3 bases are TGTGCCTGGAGACTAGCGGGGGGGACCGGGGAGCTGTTTTTT. The encoded protein is CAWRLAGGTGELFF.

The table lists this clone with many counts. Other DNA sequences of this sample code for an identical CDR3. V is TRBV11-2 and J is TRBJ2-1; D tentatively fits TRBD1 or TRBD2 (6 bases each). The CDR3 loop spans 16 amino acids. Germline loops: CDR1 SGHAT, CDR2 FQNNGV. The V end was cut by 1 base, the J end by 1 base, with 11 bases between. CDR3 coding DNA: TGTGCCAGCAGCTTAGTAGAGGGGGGTTCCTACAATGAGCAGTTCTTC. Translation: CASSLVEGGSYNEQFF. The full variable domain, with the rest looked up from reference TRBV11-2 and TRBJ2-1, is EAGVAQSPRYKIIEKRQSVAFWCNPISGHATLYWYQQILGQGPKLLIQFQNNGVVDDSQLPKDRFSAERLKGVDSTLKIQPAKLEDSAVYLCASSLVEGGSYNEQFFGPGTRLTVL.

This rearrangement joins TRBV2 to TRBJ2-3; 10 nucleotides align to TRBD2. Germline assignment: CDR1 SNHLY and CDR2 FYNNEI. Trimming at V came to 1 base and at J to 3 bases, leaving 7 bases not matched to a gene. There are 17 residues in the CDR3. The CDR3 loop reads CASSEGLAGDLTDTQYF. CDR3 nucleotide sequence: TGTGCCAGCAGTGAAGGGCTAGCGGGAGATCTGACAGATACGCAGTATTTT.

The chain has TRBV19 and TRBJ1-5, with D tentatively TRBD1 (5 bases). CDR1 is LNHDA, CDR2 SQIVND, per germline (reference sequence). This CDR3 has 15 amino acids. V lost 3 bases to trimming and J lost 4 bases, with 13 bases between them. CDR3 sequence reads: CASSIGGGWNQPQHF. The CDR3 nucleotides are TGTGCCAGTAGTATCGGCGGGGGTTGGAATCAGCCCCAGCATTTT.

The chain combines TRBV18 with TRBJ2-1, with a possible D match to TRBD1 (7 bases). CDR3 size: 12 residues. V lost 6 bases to trimming and J lost 9 bases, with 12 bases between them. The germline V gene has CDR1 KGHSH and CDR2 LQKENI. The DNA of the CDR3 is TGTGCCAGCTCGCTCAGGGGGGCTGAGCAGTTCTTC. This sequence encodes CASSLRGAEQFF.

This chain links TRBV2 with TRBJ2-1; D perhaps matches TRBD2 (6 bases). The CDR3 extends over 15 amino acids. The V gene lost 4 bases and the J gene lost 4 bases, with 14 bases spanning the gap. Germline V gives CDR1 SNHLY, CDR2 FYNNEI. CDR3 nucleotide sequence: TGTGCCAGCAGTGCTTTGCGGGGTCGATACAATGAGCAGTTCTTC. It is translated as CASSALRGRYNEQFF.

The genes are TRBV29-1 and TRBJ1-3; D is uncertain. V gave up 7 bases and J gave up 7 bases, with 14 bases separating them. The CDR3 loop spans 12 amino acids. The V gene's germline CDR1 is SQVTM and CDR2 ANQGSEA. The DNA for the CDR3 is TGCAGCGCTATCGACATTATTAACACCATATATTTT. It encodes CSAIDIINTIYF.

The chain carries TRBV19 and TRBJ1-6; D is possibly TRBD1 (6 bases). V was clipped by 4 bases and J by 11 bases, with 30 bases between them. The germline CDR1 and CDR2 sequences are LNHDA and SQIVND (reference sequence). The CDR3 spans 19 residues. DNA for the CDR3: TGTGCCAGTAGTAAGGCCTTAAACAGGGCCTTTTTTTGTGAAACACCCCTCCACTTT. This translates into CASSKALNRAFFCETPLHF.

In DNA, the CDR3 is TGCGCCAGCAGCTTGGCCGCGGGGTTCCAAGAGACCCAGTACTTC. Translated, it gives CASSLAAGFQETQYF. The rearrangement uses TRBV5-1 and TRBJ2-5; D is perhaps TRBD2 (6 bases). V lost 0 bases to trimming and J lost 1 base, with 10 bases between them. The CDR3 loop spans 15 amino acids. Germline-derived CDR1 and CDR2 are SGHRS and YFSETQ.

The chain combines TRBV6-5 with TRBJ1-2; a weak D match, TRBD1 (5 bases). CDR3 length equals 13 residues. Trimming cost V 6 bases and J 4 bases, with 12 bases left between them. Germline V lookup: CDR1 MNHEY, CDR2 SVGAGI. CDR3 sequence: CASSPGTVYGYTF. DNA of the CDR3: TGTGCCAGCAGCCCCGGGACGGTCTATGGCTACACCTTC.

J is TRBJ1-2 and V is TRBV5-6; possible D gene TRBD1, 5 bases. Trimming took 6 bases from V and 2 from J, leaving 14 bases between them. CDR3 length: 14 residues. In germline, CDR1 is SGHDT, CDR2 YYEEEE. The DNA for the CDR3 is TGTGCCAGCACCAATGGGGCAGGGAACTATGGCTACACCTTC. Its translation: CASTNGAGNYGYTF.